The clone carrying this T cell receptor beta chain was counted between two and nine times. What it binds is unknown. TCRdb used MiXCR to reprocess the RACE reads, holding one entry per CDR3 protein. The repertoire holds nearly 350,000 distinct CDR3 sequences, with approximately 6.3% as singletons. This sample's time point: patch test 1, 2 weeks after DPC sensitization. Treatment given: therapeutic diphenylcyclopropenone sensitization with weekly scalp DPC. The sample originates from a study of human T cells and chemical hapten exposure. Study details: For sensitization, 2% DPC was applied to a roughly 2 cm by roughly 2 cm patch of upper inner arm skin. Patch testing was performed with 0.01% DPC on the upper back, with reading at 6 days.

Regarding the study as a whole: No alteration of TCRs above 1 in 1000 frequency was seen with DPC sensitization. While controls formed fewer of them, expanded TCRs formed significantly more large CDR3 similarity clusters.

The CDR3 is 15 amino acids. V was pared by 0 bases and J by 4 bases, with 12 bases between. Germline V gene sequence: CDR1 SGHDT, CDR2 YYEEEE. This chain joins TRBV5-6 and TRBJ2-3; a weak D match, TRBD1 (7 bases). The sample here was whole blood, taken in connection with sensitization to the hapten diphenylcyclopropenone (DPC). The receptor was derived from a woman in her late teens or twenties with alopecia areata. Some clones in this sample may be carry-over from other donors' samples. The CDR3: CASSLAEGASDTQYF. Here the CDR3 DNA reads TGTGCCAGCAGCTTGGCGGAGGGGGCATCAGATACGCAGTATTTT.